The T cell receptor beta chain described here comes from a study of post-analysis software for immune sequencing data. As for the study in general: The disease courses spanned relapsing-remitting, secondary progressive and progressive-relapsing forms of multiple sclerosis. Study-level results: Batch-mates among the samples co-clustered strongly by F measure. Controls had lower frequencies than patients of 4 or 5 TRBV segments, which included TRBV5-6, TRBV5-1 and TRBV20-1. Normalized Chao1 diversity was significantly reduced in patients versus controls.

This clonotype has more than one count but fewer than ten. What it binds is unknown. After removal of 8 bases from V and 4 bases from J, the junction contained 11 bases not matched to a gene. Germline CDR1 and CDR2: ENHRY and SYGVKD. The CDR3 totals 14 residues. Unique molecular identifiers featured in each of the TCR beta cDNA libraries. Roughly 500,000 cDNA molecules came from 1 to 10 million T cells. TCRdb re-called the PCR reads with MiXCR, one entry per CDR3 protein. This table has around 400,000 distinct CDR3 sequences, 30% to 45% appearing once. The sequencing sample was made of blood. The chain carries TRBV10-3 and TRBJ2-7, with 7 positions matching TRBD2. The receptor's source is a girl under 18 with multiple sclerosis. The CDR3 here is CAISQGGDRYEQYF. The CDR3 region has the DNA TGTGCCATCTCTCAGGGAGGGGACCGGTACGAGCAGTACTTC.